These 2 T cell receptor beta chains originate from one sample sequenced in a study of blood T cells in healthy people across ages. Primers used in a second PCR of roughly 6 to 12 cycles were a sample-barcoded 5' primer and a J-beta primer mix. Each CDR3 protein gets one entry after TCRdb re-called the 5' RACE reads with MiXCR. The data show approximately 1,700,000 distinct CDR3 sequences, with 30% to 40% seen just once and 20% to 25% held by the top ten. Sequencing was performed on blood. The receptors were sampled from a human donor in good health.

CDR3 nucleotide sequence: TGTGCCACCAGTGATTCCAGGGGTGGCTACACCTTC. Its translation is CATSDSRGGYTF. The chain carries TRBV24-1 and TRBJ1-2, with D possibly TRBD1 on 6 matching bases. The germline V and J ends were trimmed by 2 bases and 7 bases, with 7 bases remaining between them. CDR3 length: 12 amino acids. Germline V gene lookup returns CDR1 KGHDR and CDR2 SFDVKD.

The chain joins TRBV12-3 or TRBV12-4 to TRBJ2-3, with D possibly TRBD2 on 7 matching bases. The CDR3 has 15 amino acids. V shed 6 bases and J shed 6 bases, with 19 bases lying between them. CDR3 sequence (DNA): TGTGCCAGCAGGCCCTGGGTGGGGGGGCCTGATACGCAGTATTTT. It translates to CASRPWVGGPDTQYF.